This note documents a single T cell receptor beta chain sequence. Sequencing used immunoSEQ multiplex PCR; TCRdb keeps in-frame clones, though not all of them. The repertoire holds over 950 clones, with roughly four fifths as singletons. The data were obtained in a study of STAT5B mutations in CD4+ large granular lymphocyte leukemia. Either unselected PBMC or bead-purified CD4+, CD4+CD8+, CD57+ or CD56+ cells were sequenced. Germline lookup yields CDR1 SGHNT and CDR2 YENEEA. Trimming removed 3 bases at V and 1 base at J, with 9 bases between. This CDR3 region has 14 residues. This clonotype was sampled from a man aged 65-85 years with CD4+ T-cell large granular lymphocyte leukemia. This sequence joins TRBV11-3 and TRBJ1-1; a possible D gene is TRBD1 (6 bases). The source material was PBMCs. The CDR3 coding sequence is TGTGCCAGCAGCTTCGACAGGAGGAACACTGAAGCTTTCTTT. Translated, it gives CASSFDRRNTEAFF.